The clone carrying this T cell receptor beta chain has at least ten counts. Its specificity is not known. The sample belongs to a study of T-cell reconstitution after alpha-beta-depleted transplantation in children. Study findings and constraints: Recipient T cells and thymic progenitors that survived were the source of the high TCRbeta diversity seen at day 60 in some patients. By about two months after transplant, alpha-beta T cells reportedly arose from several hundred graft clones that had expanded.

The CDR3 covers 14 residues. V was trimmed by 0 bases and J by 3 bases, leaving 8 bases between them. Germline V gene lookup returns CDR1 MNHEY and CDR2 SVGAGI. The TCRbeta library incorporated unique molecular identifiers. One entry per CDR3 protein results from TCRdb running MiXCR on the PCR reads. The repertoire has about 980,000 distinct CDR3 sequences, roughly 29% of them found once; the top ten carry over 25%. Sequenced material: PBMCs, mostly from graft donor cells, taken 360 days after TCRalphabeta/CD19-depleted stem cell transplant. This clonotype was obtained from a boy younger than two who had a stem cell transplant for SCID, so the T cells may come from the graft donor. The chain joins TRBV6-5 to TRBJ1-1; tentatively, D is TRBD1 (6 bases). CDR3 sequence: CASSYSEGDTEAFF. Here the CDR3 DNA reads TGTGCCAGCAGTTACTCGGAGGGGGACACTGAAGCTTTCTTT.